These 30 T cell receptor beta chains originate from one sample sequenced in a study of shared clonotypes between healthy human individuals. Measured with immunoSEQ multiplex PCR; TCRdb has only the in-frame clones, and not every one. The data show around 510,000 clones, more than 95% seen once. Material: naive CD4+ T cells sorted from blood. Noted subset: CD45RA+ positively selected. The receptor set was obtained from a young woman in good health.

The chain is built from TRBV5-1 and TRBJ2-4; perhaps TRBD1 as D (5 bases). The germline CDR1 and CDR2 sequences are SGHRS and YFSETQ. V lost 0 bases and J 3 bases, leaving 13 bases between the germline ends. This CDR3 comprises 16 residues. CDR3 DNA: TGCGCCAGCAGCTTGGGCAGCAGGGTTGGCAAAAACATTCAGTACTTC. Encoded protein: CASSLGSRVGKNIQYF.

Here the CDR3 reads CASSPLTRADTEAFF. In DNA, the CDR3 is TGTGCCAGCTCACCATTGACCAGAGCGGACACTGAAGCTTTCTTT. The chain couples TRBV18 to TRBJ1-1; D not resolved. The CDR3 runs 15 residues. Trimming took 2 bases from V and 3 from J, leaving 13 bases between them. Per germline, CDR1 KGHSH and CDR2 LQKENI.

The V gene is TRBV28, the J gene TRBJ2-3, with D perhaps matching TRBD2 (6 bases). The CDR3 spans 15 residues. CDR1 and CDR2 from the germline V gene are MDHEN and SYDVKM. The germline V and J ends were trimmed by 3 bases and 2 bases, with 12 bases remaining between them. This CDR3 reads CASSLGGFFTDTQYF. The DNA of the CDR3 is TGTGCCAGCAGTTTGGGGGGTTTCTTCACAGATACGCAGTATTTT.

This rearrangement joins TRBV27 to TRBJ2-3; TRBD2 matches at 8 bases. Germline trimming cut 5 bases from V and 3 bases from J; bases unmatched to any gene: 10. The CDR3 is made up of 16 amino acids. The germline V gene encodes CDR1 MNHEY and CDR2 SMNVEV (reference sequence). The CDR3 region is CASSPRGGSRTDTQYF. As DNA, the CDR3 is TGTGCCAGCAGTCCCCGGGGGGGGAGTAGAACAGATACGCAGTATTTT.

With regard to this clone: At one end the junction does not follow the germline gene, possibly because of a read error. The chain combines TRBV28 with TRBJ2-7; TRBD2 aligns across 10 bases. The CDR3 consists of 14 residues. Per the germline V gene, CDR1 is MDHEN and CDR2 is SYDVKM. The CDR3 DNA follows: TGTGCCAGCAGTATTAGCGGGAGGTCCTCCGAGCAGTACTTC. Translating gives CASSISGRSSEQYF.

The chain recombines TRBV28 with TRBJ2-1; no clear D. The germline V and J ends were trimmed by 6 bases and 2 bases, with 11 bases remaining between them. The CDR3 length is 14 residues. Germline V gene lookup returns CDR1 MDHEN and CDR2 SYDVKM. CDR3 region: CASRIGGPYNEQFF. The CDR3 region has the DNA TGTGCCAGCAGAATTGGCGGTCCCTACAATGAGCAGTTCTTC.

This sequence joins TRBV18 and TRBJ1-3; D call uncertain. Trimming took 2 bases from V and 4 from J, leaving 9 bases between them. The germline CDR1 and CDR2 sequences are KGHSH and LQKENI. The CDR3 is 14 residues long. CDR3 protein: CASSPGVSGNTIYF. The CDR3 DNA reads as TGTGCCAGCTCACCAGGGGTGTCCGGAAACACCATATATTTT.

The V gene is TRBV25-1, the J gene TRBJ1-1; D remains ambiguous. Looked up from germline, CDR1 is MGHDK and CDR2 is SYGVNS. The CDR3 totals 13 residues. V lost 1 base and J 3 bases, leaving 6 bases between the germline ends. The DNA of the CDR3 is TGTGCCAGCAGTGAATTCGGGGACACTGAAGCTTTCTTT. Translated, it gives CASSEFGDTEAFF.

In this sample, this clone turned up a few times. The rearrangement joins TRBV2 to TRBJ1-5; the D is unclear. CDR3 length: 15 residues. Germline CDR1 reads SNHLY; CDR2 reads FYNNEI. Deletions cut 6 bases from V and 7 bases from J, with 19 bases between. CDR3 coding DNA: TGTGCCAGCAGCCCTCAGGCGGCACAAGGACAGCCCCAGCATTTT. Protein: CASSPQAAQGQPQHF.

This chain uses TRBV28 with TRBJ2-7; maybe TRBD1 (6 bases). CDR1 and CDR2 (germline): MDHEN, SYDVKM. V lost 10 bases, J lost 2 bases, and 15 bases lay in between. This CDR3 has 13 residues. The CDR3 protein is CATATGPTYEQYF. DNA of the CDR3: TGTGCCACCGCGACAGGACCTACCTACGAGCAGTACTTC.

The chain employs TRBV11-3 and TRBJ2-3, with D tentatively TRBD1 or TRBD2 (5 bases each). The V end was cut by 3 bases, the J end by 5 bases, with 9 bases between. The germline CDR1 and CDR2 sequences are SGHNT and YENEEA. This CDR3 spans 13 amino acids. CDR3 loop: CASSFGDGDTQYF. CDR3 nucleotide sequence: TGTGCCAGCAGCTTCGGGGACGGAGATACGCAGTATTTT.

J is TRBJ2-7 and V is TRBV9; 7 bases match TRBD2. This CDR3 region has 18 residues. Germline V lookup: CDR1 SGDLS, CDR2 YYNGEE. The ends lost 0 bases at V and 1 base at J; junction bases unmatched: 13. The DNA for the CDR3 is TGTGCCAGCAGCGTAGACCCACGAGCGGGACGGTTTTCCTACGAGCAGTACTTC. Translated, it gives CASSVDPRAGRFSYEQYF.

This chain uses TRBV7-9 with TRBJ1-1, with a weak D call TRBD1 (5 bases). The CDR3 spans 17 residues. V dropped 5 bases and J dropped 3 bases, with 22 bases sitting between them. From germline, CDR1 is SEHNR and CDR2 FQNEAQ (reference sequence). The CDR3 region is CASSQLRAGPSDTEAFF. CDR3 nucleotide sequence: TGTGCCAGCAGCCAGTTGAGGGCAGGGCCGTCTGACACTGAAGCTTTCTTT.

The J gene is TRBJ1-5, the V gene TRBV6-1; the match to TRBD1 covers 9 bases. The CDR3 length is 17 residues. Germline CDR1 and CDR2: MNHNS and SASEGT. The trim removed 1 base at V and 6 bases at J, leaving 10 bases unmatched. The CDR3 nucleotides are TGTGCCAGCAGTGAAGGCCGGGACAGGGCTCGAGGTCAGCCCCAGCATTTT. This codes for CASSEGRDRARGQPQHF.

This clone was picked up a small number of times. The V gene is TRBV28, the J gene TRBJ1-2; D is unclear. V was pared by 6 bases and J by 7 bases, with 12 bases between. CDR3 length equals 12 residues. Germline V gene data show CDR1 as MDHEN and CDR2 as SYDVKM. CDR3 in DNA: TGTGCCAGCAGCCCCCCCGGAGGTGGCTACACCTTC. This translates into CASSPPGGGYTF.

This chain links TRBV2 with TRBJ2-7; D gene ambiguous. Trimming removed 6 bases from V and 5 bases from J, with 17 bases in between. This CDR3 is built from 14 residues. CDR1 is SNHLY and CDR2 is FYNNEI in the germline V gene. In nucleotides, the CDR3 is TGTGCCAGCAGCCCGCCCCCCCTAGTCCACGAGCAGTACTTC. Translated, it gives CASSPPPLVHEQYF.

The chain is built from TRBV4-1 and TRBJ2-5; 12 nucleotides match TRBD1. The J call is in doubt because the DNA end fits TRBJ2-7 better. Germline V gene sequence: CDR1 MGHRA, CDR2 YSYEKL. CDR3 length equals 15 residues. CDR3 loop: CASSQPGQGAYEQYF. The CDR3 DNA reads TGCGCCAGCAGCCAGCCGGGACAGGGGGCTTACGAGCAGTACTTC.

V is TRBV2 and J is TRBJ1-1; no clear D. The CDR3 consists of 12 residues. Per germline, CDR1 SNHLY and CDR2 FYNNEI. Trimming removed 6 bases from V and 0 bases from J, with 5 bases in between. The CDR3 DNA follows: TGTGCCAGCAGGGAGTTGAACACTGAAGCTTTCTTT. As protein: CASRELNTEAFF.

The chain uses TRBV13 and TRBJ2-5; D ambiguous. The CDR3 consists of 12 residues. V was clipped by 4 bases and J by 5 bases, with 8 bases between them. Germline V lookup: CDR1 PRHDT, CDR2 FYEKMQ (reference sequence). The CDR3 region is CASSSPAETQYF. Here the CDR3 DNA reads TGTGCCAGCAGCTCCCCGGCGGAGACCCAGTACTTC.

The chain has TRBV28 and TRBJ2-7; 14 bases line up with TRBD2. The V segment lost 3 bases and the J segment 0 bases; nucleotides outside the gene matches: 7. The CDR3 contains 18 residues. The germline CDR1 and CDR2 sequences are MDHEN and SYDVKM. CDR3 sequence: CASSFYLGLAGDSYEQYF. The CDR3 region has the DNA TGTGCCAGCAGTTTCTATCTGGGACTAGCGGGAGACTCCTACGAGCAGTACTTC. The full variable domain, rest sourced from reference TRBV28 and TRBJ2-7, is DVKVTQSSRYLVKRTGEKVFLECVQDMDHENMFWYRQDPGLGLRLIYFSYDVKMKEKGDIPEGYSVSREKKERFSLILESASTNQTSMYLCASSFYLGLAGDSYEQYFGPGTRLTVT.

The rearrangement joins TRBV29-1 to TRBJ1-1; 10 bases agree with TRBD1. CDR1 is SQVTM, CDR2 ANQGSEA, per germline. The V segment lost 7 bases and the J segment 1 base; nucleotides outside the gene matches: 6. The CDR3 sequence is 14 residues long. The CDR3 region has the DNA TGCAGCGCGGGACAGGGGTTTACGAACACTGAAGCTTTCTTT. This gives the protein CSAGQGFTNTEAFF.

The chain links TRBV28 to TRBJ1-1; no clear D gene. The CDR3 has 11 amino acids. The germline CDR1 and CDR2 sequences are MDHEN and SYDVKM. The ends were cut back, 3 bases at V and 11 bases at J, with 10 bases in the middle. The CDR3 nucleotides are TGTGCCAGCAGTTTTTCCGGCCGGGCTTTCTTT. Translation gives CASSFSGRAFF.

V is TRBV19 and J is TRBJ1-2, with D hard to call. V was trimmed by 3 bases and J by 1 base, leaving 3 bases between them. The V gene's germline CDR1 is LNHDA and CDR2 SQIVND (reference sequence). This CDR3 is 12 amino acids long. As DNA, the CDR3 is TGTGCCAGTAGTATGATTAACTATGGCTACACCTTC. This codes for CASSMINYGYTF.

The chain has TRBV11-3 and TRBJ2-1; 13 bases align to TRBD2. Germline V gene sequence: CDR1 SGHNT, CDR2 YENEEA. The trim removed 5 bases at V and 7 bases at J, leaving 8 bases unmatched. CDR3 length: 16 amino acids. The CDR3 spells CASSDRGLAGVNEQFF. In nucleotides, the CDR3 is TGTGCCAGCAGCGACCGCGGACTAGCGGGAGTAAATGAGCAGTTCTTC.

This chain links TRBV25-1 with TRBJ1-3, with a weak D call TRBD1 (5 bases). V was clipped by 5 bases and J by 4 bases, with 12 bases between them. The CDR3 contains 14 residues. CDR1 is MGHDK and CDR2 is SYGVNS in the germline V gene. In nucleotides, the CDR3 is TGTGCCAGCAGTAACCCGAGACAGGGAAACACCATATATTTT. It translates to CASSNPRQGNTIYF.

This chain's CDR3 is CASRDRAYEQYF. The CDR3 DNA follows: TGTGCCAGCAGGGACAGGGCCTACGAGCAGTACTTC. The V and J genes are TRBV28 and TRBJ2-7; 8 bases agree with TRBD1. The CDR3 has 12 residues. V trimming: 6 bases; J trimming: 2 bases; junction bases outside the gene matches: 0. In germline, CDR1 is MDHEN, CDR2 SYDVKM.

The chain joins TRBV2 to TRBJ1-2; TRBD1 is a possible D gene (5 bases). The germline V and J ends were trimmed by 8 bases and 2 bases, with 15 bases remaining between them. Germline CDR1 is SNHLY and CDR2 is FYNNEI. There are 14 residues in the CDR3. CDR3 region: CASLQGVLNYGYTF. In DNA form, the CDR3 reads TGTGCCAGCCTTCAGGGTGTACTAAACTATGGCTACACCTTC.

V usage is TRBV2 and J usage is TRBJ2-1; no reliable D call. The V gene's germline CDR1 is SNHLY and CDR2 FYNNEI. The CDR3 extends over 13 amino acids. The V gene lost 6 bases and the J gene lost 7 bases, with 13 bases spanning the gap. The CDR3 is CASRRTQSNEQFF. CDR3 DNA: TGTGCCAGCAGGAGAACACAGTCGAATGAGCAGTTCTTC.

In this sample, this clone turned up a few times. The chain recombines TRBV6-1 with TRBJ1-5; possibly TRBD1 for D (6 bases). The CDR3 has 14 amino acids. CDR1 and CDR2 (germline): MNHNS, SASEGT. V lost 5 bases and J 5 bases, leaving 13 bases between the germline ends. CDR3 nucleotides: TGTGCCAGCAGTAGTACAGGGAAGGATCAGCCCCAGCATTTT. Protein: CASSSTGKDQPQHF.

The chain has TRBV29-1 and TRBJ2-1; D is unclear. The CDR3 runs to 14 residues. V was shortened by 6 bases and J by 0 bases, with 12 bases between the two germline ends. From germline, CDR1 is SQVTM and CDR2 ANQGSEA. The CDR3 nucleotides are TGCAGCGTATCCGGGTCGAGCTCCTACAATGAGCAGTTCTTC. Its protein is CSVSGSSSYNEQFF.